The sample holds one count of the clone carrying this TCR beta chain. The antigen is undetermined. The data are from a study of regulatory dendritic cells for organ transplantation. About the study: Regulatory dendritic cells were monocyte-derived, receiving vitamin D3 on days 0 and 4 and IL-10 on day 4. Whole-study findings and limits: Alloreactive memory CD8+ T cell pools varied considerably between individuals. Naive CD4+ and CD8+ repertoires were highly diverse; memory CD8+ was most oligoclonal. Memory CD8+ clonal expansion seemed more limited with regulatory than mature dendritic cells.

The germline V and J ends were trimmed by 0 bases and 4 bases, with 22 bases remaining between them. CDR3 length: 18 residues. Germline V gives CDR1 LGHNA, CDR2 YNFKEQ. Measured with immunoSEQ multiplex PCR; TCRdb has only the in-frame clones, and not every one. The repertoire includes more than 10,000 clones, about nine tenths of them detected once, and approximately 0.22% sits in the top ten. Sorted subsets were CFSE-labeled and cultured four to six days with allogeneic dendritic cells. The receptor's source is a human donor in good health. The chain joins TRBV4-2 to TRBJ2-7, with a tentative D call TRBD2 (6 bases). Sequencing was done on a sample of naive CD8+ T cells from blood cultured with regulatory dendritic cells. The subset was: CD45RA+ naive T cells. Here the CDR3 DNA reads TGTGCCAGCAGCCAAGATCTCCACGTCGCGGACTATCGATACGAGCAGTACTTC. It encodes CASSQDLHVADYRYEQYF.